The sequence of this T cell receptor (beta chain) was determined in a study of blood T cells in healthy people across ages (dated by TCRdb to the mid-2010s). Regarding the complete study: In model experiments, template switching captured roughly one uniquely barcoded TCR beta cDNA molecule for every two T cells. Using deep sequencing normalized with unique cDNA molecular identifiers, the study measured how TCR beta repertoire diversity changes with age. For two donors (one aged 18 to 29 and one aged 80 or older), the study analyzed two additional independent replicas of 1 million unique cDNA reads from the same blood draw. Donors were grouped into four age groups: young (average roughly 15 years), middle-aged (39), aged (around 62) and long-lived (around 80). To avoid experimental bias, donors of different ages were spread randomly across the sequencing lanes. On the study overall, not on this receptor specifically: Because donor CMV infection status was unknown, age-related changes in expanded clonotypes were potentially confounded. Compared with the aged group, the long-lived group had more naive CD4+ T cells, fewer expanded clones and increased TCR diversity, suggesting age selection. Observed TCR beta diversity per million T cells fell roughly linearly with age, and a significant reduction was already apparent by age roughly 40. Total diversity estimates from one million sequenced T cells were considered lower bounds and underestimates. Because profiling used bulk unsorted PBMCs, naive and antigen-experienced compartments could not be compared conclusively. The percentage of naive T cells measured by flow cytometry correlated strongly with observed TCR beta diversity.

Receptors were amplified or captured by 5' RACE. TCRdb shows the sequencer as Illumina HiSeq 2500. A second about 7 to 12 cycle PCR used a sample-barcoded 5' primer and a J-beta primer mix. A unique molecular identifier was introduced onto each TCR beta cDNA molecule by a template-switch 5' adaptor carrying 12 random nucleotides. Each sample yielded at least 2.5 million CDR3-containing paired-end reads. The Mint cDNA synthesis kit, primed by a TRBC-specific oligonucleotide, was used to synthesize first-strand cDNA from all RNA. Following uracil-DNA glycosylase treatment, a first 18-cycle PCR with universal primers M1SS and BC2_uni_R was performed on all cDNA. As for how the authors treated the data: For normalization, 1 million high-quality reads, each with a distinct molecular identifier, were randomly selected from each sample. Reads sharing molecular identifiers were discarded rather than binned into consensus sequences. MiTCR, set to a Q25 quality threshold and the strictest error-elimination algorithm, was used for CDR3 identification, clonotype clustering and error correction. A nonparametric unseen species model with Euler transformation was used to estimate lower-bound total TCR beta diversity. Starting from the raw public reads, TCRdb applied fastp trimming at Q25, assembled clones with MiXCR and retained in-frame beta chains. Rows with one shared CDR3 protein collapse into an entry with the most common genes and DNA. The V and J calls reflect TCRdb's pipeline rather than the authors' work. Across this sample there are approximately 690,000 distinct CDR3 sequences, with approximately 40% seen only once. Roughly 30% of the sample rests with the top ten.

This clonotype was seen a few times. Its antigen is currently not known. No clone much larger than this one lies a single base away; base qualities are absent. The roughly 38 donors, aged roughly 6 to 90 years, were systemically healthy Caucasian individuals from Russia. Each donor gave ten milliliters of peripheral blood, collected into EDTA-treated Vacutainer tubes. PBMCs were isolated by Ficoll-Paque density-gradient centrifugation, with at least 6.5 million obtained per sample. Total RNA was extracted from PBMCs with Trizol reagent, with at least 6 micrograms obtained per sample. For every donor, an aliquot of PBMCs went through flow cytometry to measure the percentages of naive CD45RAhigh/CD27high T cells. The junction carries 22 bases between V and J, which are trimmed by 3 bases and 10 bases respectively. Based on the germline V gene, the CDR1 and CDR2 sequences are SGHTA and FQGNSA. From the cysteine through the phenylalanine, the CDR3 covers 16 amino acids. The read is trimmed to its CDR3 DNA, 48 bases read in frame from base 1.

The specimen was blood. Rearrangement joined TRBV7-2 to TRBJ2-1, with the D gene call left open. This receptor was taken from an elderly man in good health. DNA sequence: TGTGCCAGCAGCTTGCCCTTTCGCGCGGAGACCGTCGAGCAGTTCTTC. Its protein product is CASSLPFRAETVEQFF.